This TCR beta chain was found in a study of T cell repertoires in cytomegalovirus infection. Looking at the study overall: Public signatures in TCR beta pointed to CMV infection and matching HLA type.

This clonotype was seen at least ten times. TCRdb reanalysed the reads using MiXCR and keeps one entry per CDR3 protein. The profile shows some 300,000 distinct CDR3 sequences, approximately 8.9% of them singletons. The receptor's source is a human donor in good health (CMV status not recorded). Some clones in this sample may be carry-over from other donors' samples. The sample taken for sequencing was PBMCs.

The CDR3 loop reads CASSQGQGMNTEAFF. Here the CDR3 DNA reads TGTGCCAGCAGCCAGGGACAGGGGATGAACACTGAAGCTTTCTTT. The chain employs TRBV11-2 and TRBJ1-1; 10 nucleotides match TRBD1. Looked up from germline, CDR1 is SGHAT and CDR2 is FQNNGV. This CDR3 is 15 amino acids long. The junction had 3 bases not matched to a gene; V was cut back by 5 bases and J by 0 bases. Based on the CDR3 plus reference TRBV11-2 and TRBJ1-1, the full variable domain is EAGVAQSPRYKIIEKRQSVAFWCNPISGHATLYWYQQILGQGPKLLIQFQNNGVVDDSQLPKDRFSAERLKGVDSTLKIQPAKLEDSAVYLCASSQGQGMNTEAFFGQGTRLTVV.